What follows are 29 T cell receptor beta chains derived from one specimen sequenced in a study of OX40 agonist ivuxolimab in advanced cancers. Using immunoSEQ multiplex PCR, the repertoire was profiled, and TCRdb retains in-frame clones only, with some absent. The sample includes fewer than 90,000 clones, about 88% seen only once; the top ten take around 0.29%. This material consisted of CD4+ or CD8+ T cells sorted from blood, taken in a trial of the OX40 agonist ivuxolimab. The receptor set was obtained from an adult with an advanced solid tumor such as melanoma, head and neck, liver or kidney cancer.

J is TRBJ1-1 and V is TRBV4-1, with a weak D call TRBD1 (6 bases). This CDR3 spans 14 amino acids. The germline V and J ends were trimmed by 2 bases and 10 bases, with 17 bases remaining between them. Germline loops: CDR1 MGHRA, CDR2 YSYEKL. CDR3 sequence (DNA): TGCGCCAGCAGCCAACCTCTCGAAACAGGGCGAGCTTTCTTT. Protein: CASSQPLETGRAFF.

The rearrangement links TRBV5-8 to TRBJ1-5; no clear D. Trimming cost V 0 bases and J 9 bases, with 7 bases left between them. CDR3 length equals 12 residues. Per germline, CDR1 SGHTS and CDR2 YDEGEE. For the CDR3, the DNA is TGTGCCAGCAGCTTGGGGGTAGGGCCCCAGCATTTT. It encodes CASSLGVGPQHF.

The gene calls are TRBV5-1 and TRBJ1-5, with D hard to call. Trimming removed 0 bases from V and 0 bases from J, with 7 bases in between. The CDR3 has 15 residues. CDR1 is SGHRS, CDR2 YFSETQ, per germline. CDR3 coding DNA: TGCGCCAGCAGCTTGGATGGGGTTAGCAATCAGCCCCAGCATTTT. Translating gives CASSLDGVSNQPQHF. Full variable domain (rest looked up from reference TRBV5-1 and TRBJ1-5): KAGVTQTPRYLIKTRGQQVTLSCSPISGHRSVSWYQQTPGQGLQFLFEYFSETQRNKGNFPGRFSGRQFSNSRSEMNVSTLELGDSALYLCASSLDGVSNQPQHFGDGTRLSIL.

The J gene is TRBJ1-2, the V gene TRBV23-1, with 8 bases fitting TRBD1. TRBV23-1 carries the ORF label, with uncertain function. The CDR3 has 14 amino acids. V was clipped by 6 bases and J by 6 bases; unmatched bases: 9. The CDR3 DNA follows: TGCGCCAGCAGCCCCAGCAGGGGGCAGGATGGCTACACCTTC. This gives the protein CASSPSRGQDGYTF.

V and J are TRBV7-3 and TRBJ2-5, with D perhaps matching TRBD2 (7 bases). Between the trimmed V and J ends, which lost 5 bases and 4 bases, there was a span of 11 bases. Germline V CDR1 and CDR2: SGHTA, FQGTGA. The CDR3 totals 13 residues. Written as DNA, the CDR3 is TGTGCCAGCAGCGGGGGGGCCGGAGAGACCCAGTACTTC. Residues: CASSGGAGETQYF.

This chain joins TRBV7-9 and TRBJ1-1; D is possibly TRBD1 (5 bases). The length of the CDR3 is 14 residues. The ends were cut back, 1 base at V and 1 base at J, with 7 bases in the middle. Per the germline V gene, CDR1 is SEHNR and CDR2 is FQNEAQ (reference sequence). The CDR3 nucleotides are TGTGCCAGCAGCTTAGATGGGGGGAACACTGAAGCTTTCTTT. Its protein product is CASSLDGGNTEAFF.

The J gene is TRBJ1-1, the V gene TRBV5-1, with TRBD1 matching 8 bases. V was clipped by 4 bases and J by 5 bases; unmatched bases: 10. The CDR3 runs 15 residues. CDR1 is SGHRS, CDR2 YFSETQ, per germline. In DNA, the CDR3 is TGCGCCAGCAGCCGACTAACAGGGGGACGGACTGAAGCTTTCTTT. This gives the protein CASSRLTGGRTEAFF.

The chain has TRBV5-6 and TRBJ1-4, with TRBD1 as a possible D gene (5 bases). V lost 4 bases, J lost 10 bases, and 17 bases lay in between. Germline CDR1 and CDR2: SGHDT and YYEEEE. The CDR3 extends over 14 amino acids. The CDR3 DNA sequence: TGTGCCAGCAGCACCGACAGTAACGTAGGAAAACTGTTTTTT. This sequence encodes CASSTDSNVGKLFF.

The chain joins TRBV4-3 to TRBJ2-2; D is tentatively TRBD1 or TRBD2 (6 bases each). Germline assignment: CDR1 LGHNA and CDR2 YSLEER. V was clipped by 1 base and J by 3 bases, with 9 bases between them. CDR3 size: 15 residues. The CDR3 coding sequence is TGCGCCAGCAGCCAAGGGGGGGCGGACACCGGGGAGCTGTTTTTT. Protein sequence: CASSQGGADTGELFF.

This rearrangement joins TRBV7-9 to TRBJ2-7; maybe TRBD1 (6 bases). The CDR3 has 15 residues. V lost 5 bases and J lost 7, with 21 bases in between. Germline CDR1 reads SEHNR; CDR2 reads FQNEAQ (reference sequence). The CDR3 bases are TGTGCCAGCAGCCGAGCTCAGGGGTCCCTGGGGGAGCAGTACTTC. It is translated as CASSRAQGSLGEQYF. The complete variable domain, with remaining parts taken from reference TRBV7-9 and TRBJ2-7, reads DTGVSQNPRHKITKRGQNVTFRCDPISEHNRLYWYRQTLGQGPEFLTYFQNEAQLEKSRLLSDRFSAERPKGSFSTLEIQRTEQGDSAMYLCASSRAQGSLGEQYFGPGTRLTVT.

The chain has TRBV19 and TRBJ2-5; tentative D call: TRBD2 (5 bases). This CDR3 comprises 14 residues. Germline V gene sequence: CDR1 LNHDA, CDR2 SQIVND (reference sequence). V shed 5 bases and J shed 2 bases, with 12 bases lying between them. The CDR3 DNA follows: TGTGCCAGTAGTCTCGGGATGGGGCAAGAGACCCAGTACTTC. Translated: CASSLGMGQETQYF.

In its sample, this clone was seen once. The chain uses TRBV5-1 and TRBJ2-7, with D perhaps matching TRBD2 (6 bases). Trimming pared 0 bases from V and 7 bases from J, leaving 14 bases between. The V gene's germline CDR1 is SGHRS and CDR2 YFSETQ. The CDR3 length is 14 residues. The CDR3 region is CASSLVGSRGEQYF. CDR3 sequence (DNA): TGCGCCAGCAGCTTGGTTGGTTCACGGGGGGAGCAGTACTTC.

CDR3 sequence: CASSKRDNTDTQYF. DNA of the CDR3: TGTGCCAGCAGCAAGCGGGACAACACAGATACGCAGTATTTT. This chain connects TRBV7-9 to TRBJ2-3, with a weak D call TRBD2 (7 bases). V lost 5 bases, J lost 2 bases, and 11 bases lay in between. CDR1 and CDR2 (germline): SEHNR, FQNEAQ (reference sequence). The CDR3 totals 14 residues.

The chain links TRBV27 to TRBJ2-1; 7 positions agree with TRBD2. Germline loops: CDR1 MNHEY, CDR2 SMNVEV (reference sequence). The CDR3 has 15 residues. Trimming cost V 2 bases and J 4 bases; bases outside gene matches: 5. CDR3 residues: CASSLAGLSYNEQFF. As DNA, the CDR3 is TGTGCCAGCAGTTTAGCGGGACTATCTTACAATGAGCAGTTCTTC.

J is TRBJ2-6 and V is TRBV7-2; D remains unclear. The CDR3 consists of 18 residues. Germline lookup yields CDR1 SGHTA and CDR2 FQGNSA. V was cut by 2 bases and J by 6 bases, with 20 bases left in between. CDR3 in DNA: TGTGCCAGCAGCTTAAGGTCGGCTCGGACCCTTCAGGCCAACGTCCTGACTTTC. Encoded protein: CASSLRSARTLQANVLTF.

This clone appeared once. The genes are TRBV7-6 and TRBJ2-5; D is perhaps TRBD2 (6 bases). The CDR3 is 15 residues long. Per the germline V gene, CDR1 is SGHVS and CDR2 is FNYEAQ. With 5 bases removed from V and 4 bases from J, the gap between germline ends came to 17 bases. The CDR3 DNA is TGTGCCAGCAGCCAGAGGGAGGATCGGCCAGAGACCCAGTACTTC. Protein product: CASSQREDRPETQYF. The whole variable domain, filled in from reference TRBV7-6 and TRBJ2-5, reads GAGVSQSPRYKVTKRGQDVALRCDPISGHVSLYWYRQALGQGPEFLTYFNYEAQQDKSGLPNDRFSAERPEGSISTLTIQRTEQRDSAMYRCASSQREDRPETQYFGPGTRLLVL.

To note about this clone: Additional DNA sequences in this sample encode the identical CDR3. The rearrangement joins TRBV18 to TRBJ1-3; D gene uncertain. CDR1 and CDR2 from the germline V gene are KGHSH and LQKENI. The germline V and J ends were trimmed by 1 base and 2 bases, with 6 bases remaining between them. The CDR3 is 14 amino acids. CDR3 residues: CASSPQGTGNTIYF. CDR3 bases: TGTGCCAGCTCACCACAGGGTACTGGAAACACCATATATTTT.

In DNA form, the CDR3 reads TGTGCCAGCAGCCGGACAGGGGGGAACACTGAAGCTTTCTTT. Its translation is CASSRTGGNTEAFF. This chain uses TRBV5-4 with TRBJ1-1; TRBD1 matches at 10 bases. V trimming: 4 bases; J trimming: 1 base; junction bases outside the gene matches: 1. This CDR3 has 14 residues. Germline CDR1 SGHNT, CDR2 YYREEE (reference sequence).

The chain links TRBV15 to TRBJ2-3; perhaps TRBD2 as D (5 bases). This CDR3 comprises 14 residues. V lost 0 bases, J lost 8 bases, and 12 bases lay in between. In germline, CDR1 is LNHNV, CDR2 YYDKDF (reference sequence). The CDR3 bases are TGTGCCACCAGCAGAGACGGGCGAGAGGGTACGCAGTATTTT. Translating it yields CATSRDGREGTQYF.

The V and J genes are TRBV2 and TRBJ1-1, with 7 positions matching TRBD1. Germline CDR1 reads SNHLY; CDR2 reads FYNNEI. Trimming cost V 4 bases and J 4 bases; bases outside gene matches: 9. The CDR3 loop spans 15 amino acids. The CDR3 here is CASSGPTGVGTEAFF. The CDR3, as DNA: TGTGCCAGCAGTGGACCAACAGGGGTGGGCACTGAAGCTTTCTTT.

This clone was observed a few times. CDR3 DNA: TGTGCCAGCAGTTTAGAAGCGCGGGACGAGCAGTACTTC. Translating gives CASSLEARDEQYF. This chain uses TRBV27 with TRBJ2-7; tentatively, D is TRBD2 (5 bases). Germline values: CDR1 MNHEY, CDR2 SMNVEV (reference sequence). V was pared by 2 bases and J by 5 bases, with 10 bases between. This CDR3 has 13 residues.

The chain couples TRBV5-1 to TRBJ2-7, with 7 bases matching TRBD2. CDR3 length equals 15 residues. CDR1 is SGHRS, CDR2 YFSETQ, per germline. The J segment lost 2 bases and the V segment lost 3 bases, leaving 8 bases of the junction unmatched. CDR3 bases: TGCGCCAGCAGCTGGTTGGCGGGGGAGACCTACGAGCAGTACTTC. It codes for CASSWLAGETYEQYF.

V gene TRBV29-1 combines with J gene TRBJ1-1, with unresolved D. The germline V and J ends were trimmed by 3 bases and 0 bases, with 5 bases remaining between them. From germline, CDR1 is SQVTM and CDR2 ANQGSEA. This CDR3 is built from 12 residues. CDR3 sequence reads: CSVDGVNTEAFF. CDR3 coding DNA: TGCAGCGTTGATGGGGTGAACACTGAAGCTTTCTTT.

The V call is TRBV7-8, the J call TRBJ1-2, with a weak D call TRBD1 (6 bases). Germline CDR1 reads SGHVS; CDR2 reads FQNEAQ. Trimming took 1 base from V and 4 from J, leaving 19 bases between them. This CDR3 contains 17 residues. The CDR3, as DNA: TGTGCCAGCAGCTTAGAACAGGGTTTATTACTGGGCTATGGCTACACCTTC. Its protein is CASSLEQGLLLGYGYTF.

The rearrangement joins TRBV5-1 to TRBJ2-4; 9 positions match TRBD1. The V gene's germline CDR1 is SGHRS and CDR2 YFSETQ. This CDR3 is built from 18 residues. V shed 4 bases, J shed 2 bases, and the junction held 13 bases outside the gene matches. The DNA of the CDR3 is TGCGCCAGCAGCCAGGACAGGGGCCGCTTTGGGACCAAAAACATTCAGTACTTC. Its protein is CASSQDRGRFGTKNIQYF.

The chain carries TRBV4-2 and TRBJ2-7; TRBD2 matches 13 bases. The CDR3 consists of 16 residues. The germline gives CDR1 LGHNA, CDR2 YNFKEQ. V gave up 1 base and J gave up 7 bases; unmatched junction bases: 7. The CDR3 DNA reads as TGTGCCAGCAGCCAAGCCCAACTAGCGGGGGGGCAAGAGCAGTACTTC. It encodes CASSQAQLAGGQEQYF.

The chain links TRBV2 to TRBJ2-1, with TRBD2 matching 8 bases. There are 16 residues in the CDR3. With 4 bases clipped from V and 2 bases from J, the junction kept 7 bases outside the gene matches. CDR1 and CDR2 from the germline V gene are SNHLY and FYNNEI. CDR3 sequence: CASSGPGGATYNEQFF. The CDR3 nucleotides read TGTGCCAGCAGTGGGCCGGGAGGGGCCACCTACAATGAGCAGTTCTTC. Full variable domain (remainder filled in from reference TRBV2 and TRBJ2-1): EPEVTQTPSHQVTQMGQEVILRCVPISNHLYFYWYRQILGQKVEFLVSFYNNEISEKSEIFDDQFSVERPDGSNFTLKIRSTKLEDSAMYFCASSGPGGATYNEQFFGPGTRLTVL.

The J gene is TRBJ1-2, the V gene TRBV7-8; a weak D match, TRBD1 (5 bases). This CDR3 spans 14 amino acids. Trimming pared 0 bases from V and 2 bases from J, leaving 7 bases between. Germline CDR1 reads SGHVS; CDR2 reads FQNEAQ. The CDR3 loop reads CASSLAHRNYGYTF. The DNA of the CDR3 is TGTGCCAGCAGCTTAGCGCACAGGAACTATGGCTACACCTTC.

The chain employs TRBV19 and TRBJ1-6; D is unclear. This CDR3 contains 14 residues. CDR1 and CDR2 from the germline V gene are LNHDA and SQIVND (reference sequence). Trimming pared 7 bases from V and 5 bases from J, leaving 12 bases between. The CDR3 region has the DNA TGTGCCAGTACAAACGGGCCCGATAATTCACCCCTCCACTTT. Amino acid sequence: CASTNGPDNSPLHF.